This passage covers 12 T cell receptor beta chains from one sample sequenced in a study of PD-1 blockade in classical Hodgkin lymphoma. Each and every patient relapsed after autologous stem cell transplantation, and patients got differing brentuximab vedotin exposure. Sequenced by immunoSEQ multiplex PCR; TCRdb stores in-frame clones only, minus some. The profile shows some 150,000 clones, about four fifths of them singletons. The sequences come from peripheral blood mononuclear cells (PBMCs), collected before the second cycle of nivolumab. These receptors were obtained from a human donor with classical Hodgkin lymphoma.

The chain employs TRBV7-2 and TRBJ1-3; D unclear. V lost 6 bases and J 0 bases, leaving 9 bases between the germline ends. This CDR3 is built from 14 residues. CDR1 and CDR2 (germline): SGHTA, FQGNSA. The CDR3 loop is CASSFSGSGNTIYF. CDR3 nucleotides: TGTGCCAGCAGTTTTTCGGGCTCTGGAAACACCATATATTTT.

V gene TRBV2 combines with J gene TRBJ1-1; 9 nucleotides agree with TRBD1. The CDR3 extends over 13 amino acids. Germline CDR1 is SNHLY and CDR2 is FYNNEI. V gave up 6 bases and J gave up 7 bases; unmatched junction bases: 6. The CDR3 region is CASRPGQGIEAFF. CDR3 in DNA: TGTGCCAGCAGGCCAGGACAGGGGATTGAAGCTTTCTTT.

The V call is TRBV6-1, the J call TRBJ1-1, with D perhaps TRBD1 (6 bases). Trimming took off 8 bases at V and 2 bases at J, with 15 bases between the two ends. The germline CDR1 and CDR2 sequences are MNHNS and SASEGT. The CDR3 consists of 14 residues. DNA of the CDR3: TGTGCCAGCCCTGGACAGATTTTTAACACTGAAGCTTTCTTT. The encoded protein is CASPGQIFNTEAFF.

This clone was counted once. The chain links TRBV16 to TRBJ2-7; 7 bases map to TRBD2. The CDR3 runs 12 residues. CDR1 and CDR2 from the germline V gene are KGHSY and FQNENV. The trim removed 1 base at V and 7 bases at J, leaving 1 base unmatched. CDR3 amino acids: CASSQWGGEQYF. CDR3 DNA: TGTGCCAGCAGCCAATGGGGGGGAGAGCAGTACTTC.

J is TRBJ2-2 and V is TRBV10-3; a possible D gene is TRBD1 (5 bases). Trimming left V 7 bases short and J 1 base short, with 13 bases between. Germline V gene sequence: CDR1 ENHRY, CDR2 SYGVKD. The CDR3 length is 15 residues. The CDR3 protein is CAITQYQGNTGELFF. The DNA of the CDR3 is TGTGCCATCACCCAATATCAGGGGAACACCGGGGAGCTGTTTTTT.

This chain joins TRBV19 and TRBJ2-5; D is undetermined. CDR3 size: 12 residues. Deletions cut 6 bases from V and 5 bases from J, with 10 bases between. Germline assignment: CDR1 LNHDA and CDR2 SQIVND (reference sequence). CDR3 nucleotide sequence: TGTGCCAGTAGCTCGGGCCTTGAGACCCAGTACTTC. It is translated as CASSSGLETQYF.

The V gene is TRBV7-9, the J gene TRBJ2-3; 11 bases line up with TRBD2. The V and J ends lost 5 bases and 3 bases, in that order; junction bases with no gene match: 4. Germline V lookup: CDR1 SEHNR, CDR2 FQNEAQ (reference sequence). The CDR3 is made up of 15 amino acids. The chain's CDR3 is CASSPGLAETDTQYF. As DNA, the CDR3 is TGTGCCAGCAGCCCGGGACTAGCGGAAACAGATACGCAGTATTTT.

The chain recombines TRBV10-3 with TRBJ2-6, with D unclear. CDR1 and CDR2 from the germline V gene are ENHRY and SYGVKD. The CDR3 totals 16 residues. Trimming shortened V by 6 bases and J by 0 bases, and 12 bases separated the two germline ends. The CDR3 bases are TGTGCCATCAGGGGCGGTGAAGGCTCTGGGGCCAACGTCCTGACTTTC. It is translated as CAIRGGEGSGANVLTF.

This clone was detected only a few times. This sequence joins TRBV5-1 and TRBJ1-3; weak D call: TRBD1 (5 bases). Germline CDR1 SGHRS, CDR2 YFSETQ. CDR3 length: 15 amino acids. Trimming took off 0 bases at V and 0 bases at J, with 7 bases between the two ends. CDR3 DNA: TGCGCCAGCAGCTTGGGACAGTTCTCTGGAAACACCATATATTTT. This translates into CASSLGQFSGNTIYF.

This sequence joins TRBV10-3 and TRBJ2-2; tentative D call: TRBD1 (6 bases). The CDR3 is 14 amino acids. Germline assignment: CDR1 ENHRY and CDR2 SYGVKD. Deletions cut 6 bases from V and 5 bases from J, with 13 bases between. The CDR3 nucleotides are TGTGCCATCAGGGGGGCGCATAGTACCGGGGAGCTGTTTTTT. Translating gives CAIRGAHSTGELFF.

The chain combines TRBV5-1 with TRBJ2-1; D may be TRBD1 or TRBD2 (5 bases each). V was trimmed by 4 bases and J by 6 bases, leaving 17 bases between them. Germline V gene sequence: CDR1 SGHRS, CDR2 YFSETQ. CDR3 length equals 15 residues. For the CDR3, the DNA is TGCGCCAGCAGCGGGAGTGGGACGTCGATCAATGAGCAGTTCTTC. Amino acids: CASSGSGTSINEQFF.

The genes are TRBV23-1 and TRBJ1-3; no clear D gene. TRBV23-1 qualifies as an ORF whose function is uncertain. The CDR3 length is 15 residues. Trimming shortened V by 2 bases and J by 0 bases, and 8 bases separated the two germline ends. CDR3 in amino acids: CASSQPVSSGNTIYF. The CDR3 nucleotides are TGCGCCAGCAGTCAACCAGTAAGCTCTGGAAACACCATATATTTT.